The 17 T cell receptor beta chains listed next were all sequenced from one sample in a study of T cell repertoires in cytomegalovirus infection. From the reads, TCRdb called clonotypes with MiXCR, one entry per CDR3 protein. The sample has roughly 200,000 distinct CDR3 sequences, roughly 17% seen once. The source material was CD8+ T cells from PBMCs. The receptor source for this set is a human donor in good health (CMV status not recorded). Some clones in this sample may be carry-over from other donors' samples.

The chain has TRBV7-2 and TRBJ2-1; 16 bases fit TRBD2. Per the germline V gene, CDR1 is SGHTA and CDR2 is FQGNSA. This CDR3 is built from 17 residues. V gave up 4 bases and J gave up 9 bases; unmatched junction bases: 9. CDR3 nucleotide sequence: TGTGCCAGCAGCTCGGGACTAGCGGGGGGGCCCGAAGGTGAGCAGTTCTTC. Protein: CASSSGLAGGPEGEQFF.

The rearrangement uses TRBV19 and TRBJ2-3, with D unresolved. The CDR3 runs to 13 residues. Trimming stripped 3 bases from V and 0 bases from J, with 4 bases between. Looked up from germline, CDR1 is LNHDA and CDR2 is SQIVND (reference sequence). CDR3 loop: CASSMLSTDTQYF. CDR3 coding DNA: TGTGCCAGTAGTATGTTAAGCACAGATACGCAGTATTTT.

This rearrangement joins TRBV20-1 to TRBJ2-7, with D unresolved. V was trimmed by 4 bases and J by 2 bases, leaving 12 bases between them. Germline assignment: CDR1 DFQATT and CDR2 SNEGSKA (reference sequence). CDR3 length equals 13 residues. CDR3 sequence (DNA): TGCAGTGCTACCGCCGGTATAACCTACGAGCAGTACTTC. Its translation: CSATAGITYEQYF.

The V call is TRBV7-9, the J call TRBJ2-3, with a tentative D call TRBD2 (5 bases). The CDR3 is 19 amino acids. CDR1 is SEHNR and CDR2 is FQNEAQ in the germline V gene (reference sequence). V lost 5 bases, J lost 1 base, and 25 bases lay in between. CDR3 sequence: CASSPRTGLPSRRTDTQYF. CDR3 nucleotides: TGTGCCAGCAGCCCCCGGACCGGACTCCCGTCGCGGCGCACAGATACGCAGTATTTT.

This clonotype was counted a few times. V gene TRBV19 combines with J gene TRBJ1-1; no firm D call. V was pared by 2 bases and J by 2 bases, with 6 bases between. Germline assignment: CDR1 LNHDA and CDR2 SQIVND (reference sequence). The CDR3 sequence is 13 residues long. The CDR3 here is CASSIQDNTEAFF. The CDR3 DNA reads TGTGCCAGTAGTATACAAGACAACACTGAAGCTTTCTTT.

A few counts support this clonotype. The chain joins TRBV6-2 or TRBV6-3 to TRBJ2-7; no definite D call. Trimming pared 2 bases from V and 2 bases from J, leaving 10 bases between. Per germline, CDR1 MNHEY and CDR2 SVGEGT. The CDR3 spans 14 residues. The CDR3 nucleotides read TGTGCCAGCAGTTACGACGGCAGTCCCTACGAGCAGTACTTC. It encodes CASSYDGSPYEQYF.

V usage is TRBV6-1 and J usage is TRBJ1-1; D is unclear. V was shortened by 7 bases and J by 4 bases, with 10 bases between the two germline ends. Germline-derived CDR1 and CDR2 are MNHNS and SASEGT. The CDR3 has 12 amino acids. The CDR3 DNA follows: TGTGCCAGCATCCCGGGGTCCACTGAAGCTTTCTTT. This encodes CASIPGSTEAFF.

This clonotype was seen more than once but under ten times. V usage is TRBV7-2 and J usage is TRBJ1-2; a possible D gene is TRBD1 (5 bases). Germline values: CDR1 SGHTA, CDR2 FQGNSA. V was cut by 3 bases and J by 0 bases, with 11 bases left in between. The CDR3 has 15 amino acids. CDR3: CASSFAGTANYGYTF. CDR3 DNA: TGTGCCAGCAGCTTTGCCGGGACGGCTAACTATGGCTACACCTTC. Together with reference TRBV7-2 and TRBJ1-2, the CDR3 gives the full variable domain: GAGVSQSPSNKVTEKGKDVELRCDPISGHTALYWYRQSLGQGLEFLIYFQGNSAPDKSGLPSDRFSAERTGGSVSTLTIQRTQQEDSAVYLCASSFAGTANYGYTFGSGTRLTVV.

The chain recombines TRBV24-1 with TRBJ2-1; possible D gene TRBD2, 5 bases. This CDR3 region has 18 residues. CDR1 and CDR2 from the germline V gene are KGHDR and SFDVKD. V gave up 1 base and J gave up 3 bases, with 18 bases separating them. As DNA, the CDR3 is TGTGCCACCAGTGATTTCGAATCAGAGGGTGGATTCTACAATGAGCAGTTCTTC. It is translated as CATSDFESEGGFYNEQFF.

The V call is TRBV10-3, the J call TRBJ1-1, with TRBD1 matching over 7 bases. CDR1 and CDR2 (germline): ENHRY, SYGVKD. With 6 bases clipped from V and 0 bases from J, the junction kept 4 bases outside the gene matches. The CDR3 spans 14 residues. CDR3 in amino acids: CAISYTGVNTEAFF. In DNA form, the CDR3 reads TGTGCCATCAGCTATACAGGGGTGAACACTGAAGCTTTCTTT.

V usage is TRBV7-2 and J usage is TRBJ1-2, with D perhaps matching TRBD1 (5 bases). Germline V gene sequence: CDR1 SGHTA, CDR2 FQGNSA. V was clipped by 8 bases and J by 7 bases, with 11 bases between them. The CDR3 runs 11 residues. For the CDR3, the DNA is TGTGCCAGCCTGACAGCGAGTGGCTACACCTTC. Translated: CASLTASGYTF.

This chain connects TRBV5-1 to TRBJ2-1; a weak D match, TRBD2 (5 bases). Germline CDR1 reads SGHRS; CDR2 reads YFSETQ. Trimming stripped 2 bases from V and 5 bases from J, with 17 bases between. The CDR3 loop spans 16 amino acids. The CDR3 sequence is CASSFGILKVDNEQFF. CDR3 sequence (DNA): TGCGCCAGCAGCTTCGGGATTCTTAAGGTTGACAATGAGCAGTTCTTC.

This clonotype was counted many times. V usage is TRBV7-2 and J usage is TRBJ2-7, with 8 nucleotides matching TRBD1. V shed 3 bases and J 3 bases; nucleotides not matched to a gene: 7. CDR3 length: 15 residues. The V gene's germline CDR1 is SGHTA and CDR2 FQGNSA. CDR3 DNA: TGTGCCAGCAGCTTGGGACAGGTGACTCACTACGAGCAGTACTTC. This codes for CASSLGQVTHYEQYF.

This clonotype was seen only a few times. The rearrangement uses TRBV7-9 and TRBJ2-7; TRBD1 matches at 12 bases. Germline V gene data show CDR1 as SEHNR and CDR2 as FQNEAQ (reference sequence). V gave up 5 bases and J gave up 7 bases; unmatched junction bases: 9. There are 15 residues in the CDR3. The CDR3 here is CASSLRRDRGREQYF. The CDR3 DNA follows: TGTGCCAGCAGCCTTCGCCGGGACAGGGGGCGTGAGCAGTACTTC.

In its sample, this clonotype was seen once. The chain uses TRBV5-8 and TRBJ1-5; perhaps TRBD1 as D (5 bases). This CDR3 has 15 residues. V lost 4 bases to trimming and J lost 0 bases, with 11 bases between them. CDR1 SGHTS and CDR2 YDEGEE come from the germline V gene. This CDR3 reads CASSQWGNSNQPQHF. As DNA, the CDR3 is TGTGCCAGCAGCCAGTGGGGGAATAGCAATCAGCCCCAGCATTTT.

CDR3 sequence (DNA): TGTGCCAGCAGCCCTGGGACAGCTTGGAACAATGAGCAGTTCTTC. It encodes CASSPGTAWNNEQFF. This chain connects TRBV6-2 or TRBV6-3 to TRBJ2-1, with 7 bases that match TRBD1. V shed 6 bases, J shed 5 bases, and the junction held 10 bases outside the gene matches. Germline CDR1 reads MNHEY; CDR2 reads SVGEGT. The CDR3 is made up of 15 amino acids.

This rearrangement joins TRBV4-3 to TRBJ1-1, with D hard to call. The germline V gene encodes CDR1 LGHNA and CDR2 YSLEER. V was cut by 0 bases and J by 4 bases, with 12 bases left in between. The CDR3 consists of 15 residues. The chain's CDR3 is CASSQDFKGSTEAFF. The CDR3 DNA sequence: TGCGCCAGCAGCCAAGATTTTAAGGGAAGCACTGAAGCTTTCTTT.